Listed below are T cell receptor beta chains from one sample, sequenced in a study of T cell responses to AZD1222 COVID-19 vaccine. Assay: immunoSEQ multiplex PCR; the TCRdb copy retains only in-frame clones and omits some. The sample contains 120,000 to 150,000 clones, 91% of which appear only once. Sequencing used peripheral blood, obtained on day 0 of AZD1222 vaccination. The receptors shown here come from an adult in good health. Both conserved end residues are part of each CDR3. The D gene is left open where the match is weak. The size of a clone is reported for some rows only, either as once, few or many, or as a class for expanded clones.

clone size: NA; V gene: TRBV6-2/TRBV6-3; D gene: TRBD2; J gene: TRBJ2-7; CDR3 DNA: TGTGCCAGCAGCTCCCCTGGGAGGGGCCACTACGAGCAGTACTTC; CDR3 protein: CASSSPGRGHYEQYF
clone size: NA; V gene: TRBV11-1; D gene: TRBD2; J gene: TRBJ2-3; CDR3 DNA: TGTGCCAGCTCGGCTAGCGGGATTACAGATACGCAGTATTTT; CDR3 protein: CASSASGITDTQYF
clone size: NA; V gene: TRBV6-6; D gene: TRBD1; J gene: TRBJ1-4; CDR3 DNA: TGTGCCAGCAGTTCCCAGGGGGGGTATGGAAAACTGTTTTTT; CDR3 protein: CASSSQGGYGKLFF
clone size: NA; V gene: TRBV15; D gene: TRBD2; J gene: TRBJ2-7; CDR3 DNA: TGTGCCACCAGTTACGACTCGGGGGGGACCTACGAGCAGTACTTC; CDR3 protein: CATSYDSGGTYEQYF
clone size: NA; V gene: TRBV7-2; D gene: NA; J gene: TRBJ2-5; CDR3 DNA: TGTGCCAGCAGCCTAGCCGGGACCCGGGAGGAGACCCAGTACTTC; CDR3 protein: CASSLAGTREETQYF
clone size: once; V gene: TRBV28; D gene: TRBD2; J gene: TRBJ2-2; CDR3 DNA: TGTGCCAGCAGCGAAACTAGCGGGAGAGAGGCCGGGGAGCTGTTTTTT; CDR3 protein: CASSETSGREAGELFF
clone size: NA; V gene: TRBV24-1; D gene: NA; J gene: TRBJ2-3; CDR3 DNA: TGTGCCACCAGTCTAGAGGGTCCAGGCCCAGATACGCAGTATTTT; CDR3 protein: CATSLEGPGPDTQYF
clone size: NA; V gene: TRBV4-1; D gene: NA; J gene: TRBJ1-2; CDR3 DNA: TGCGCCAGCAGCCAAGACGGGACAAAGAGGACGGGCTACACCTTC; CDR3 protein: CASSQDGTKRTGYTF
clone size: NA; V gene: TRBV5-1; D gene: TRBD1; J gene: TRBJ1-4; CDR3 DNA: TGCGCCAGCAGGGGACAGGGGAAGGAAAAACTGTTTTTT; CDR3 protein: CASRGQGKEKLFF
clone size: NA; V gene: TRBV29-1; D gene: TRBD1; J gene: TRBJ1-1; CDR3 DNA: TGCAGCGTTGTGGGGGACAGGCGGAACACTGAAGCTTTCTTT; CDR3 protein: CSVVGDRRNTEAFF
clone size: NA; V gene: TRBV5-5; D gene: TRBD2; J gene: TRBJ2-5; CDR3 DNA: TGTGCCAGCAACATAGCGGGAGGGCCGTTCGAGACCCAGTACTTC; CDR3 protein: CASNIAGGPFETQYF
clone size: NA; V gene: TRBV30; D gene: NA; J gene: TRBJ2-1; CDR3 DNA: TGTGCCTGGATCCCCGGGGTTAGCTCCTACAATGAGCAGTTCTTC; CDR3 protein: CAWIPGVSSYNEQFF
clone size: NA; V gene: TRBV6-2/TRBV6-3; D gene: TRBD1; J gene: TRBJ1-5; CDR3 DNA: TGTGCCAGCAGTTTGCCGACTTACTTAGGGGGCGGGTTAGGCAATCAGCCCCAGCATTTT; CDR3 protein: CASSLPTYLGGGLGNQPQHF
clone size: NA; V gene: TRBV30; D gene: NA; J gene: TRBJ2-7; CDR3 DNA: TGTGCCTGGTTAGCTACCTACGAGCAGTACTTC; CDR3 protein: CAWLATYEQYF
clone size: NA; V gene: TRBV28; D gene: NA; J gene: TRBJ2-1; CDR3 DNA: TGTGCCAGCAGCCCTCGGGCTAGTGAGGAGTTCTTC; CDR3 protein: CASSPRASEEFF
clone size: NA; V gene: TRBV24-1; D gene: NA; J gene: TRBJ2-6; CDR3 DNA: TGTGCCACCAGTGATTCCGGGGCCAACGTCCTGACTTTC; CDR3 protein: CATSDSGANVLTF
clone size: NA; V gene: TRBV11-2; D gene: TRBD2; J gene: TRBJ2-3; CDR3 DNA: TGTGCCAGCAGCGTGGGAGGGGCGGGGGATACGCAGTATTTT; CDR3 protein: CASSVGGAGDTQYF
clone size: NA; V gene: TRBV29-1; D gene: TRBD2; J gene: TRBJ2-3; CDR3 DNA: TGCAGCGTTGAAGATCGGGCGGGAGCGGCAGATACGCAGTATTTT; CDR3 protein: CSVEDRAGAADTQYF
clone size: NA; V gene: TRBV28; D gene: TRBD2; J gene: TRBJ2-4; CDR3 DNA: TGTGCCAGCACCCCCCTGGGGGGGACCAAAAACATTCAGTACTTC; CDR3 protein: CASTPLGGTKNIQYF
clone size: NA; V gene: TRBV5-6; D gene: NA; J gene: TRBJ1-2; CDR3 DNA: TGTGCCAGCAGCTTATTGGGCAGGGGCTACACCTTC; CDR3 protein: CASSLLGRGYTF
clone size: NA; V gene: TRBV5-7; D gene: NA; J gene: TRBJ2-7; CDR3 DNA: TGTGCCAGCAGCTTGTCGGACGGACCCTACGAGCAGTACTTC; CDR3 protein: CASSLSDGPYEQYF
clone size: NA; V gene: TRBV19; D gene: TRBD2; J gene: TRBJ2-2; CDR3 DNA: TGTGCCAGTAGTATAGTGGGACTAGCGGGAGGGTATAACACCGGGGAGCTGTTTTTT; CDR3 protein: CASSIVGLAGGYNTGELFF
clone size: NA; V gene: TRBV5-4; D gene: NA; J gene: TRBJ1-1; CDR3 DNA: TGTGCCAGCAGCTTGAAGGGCGGAAACACTGAAGCTTTCTTT; CDR3 protein: CASSLKGGNTEAFF
clone size: NA; V gene: TRBV9; D gene: NA; J gene: TRBJ1-2; CDR3 DNA: TGTGCCAGCAGCGCCCAATGGGGGCAGGGCCATGGCTACACCTTC; CDR3 protein: CASSAQWGQGHGYTF
clone size: NA; V gene: TRBV7-2; D gene: TRBD1; J gene: TRBJ2-7; CDR3 DNA: TGTGCCAGCAGCTTAGACGGGACAGGGTACGAGCAGTACTTC; CDR3 protein: CASSLDGTGYEQYF
clone size: few; V gene: TRBV5-4; D gene: NA; J gene: TRBJ2-7; CDR3 DNA: TGTGCCAGCAGCTACCTACAGGGTTACGAGCAGTACTTC; CDR3 protein: CASSYLQGYEQYF
clone size: few; V gene: TRBV11-2; D gene: TRBD2; J gene: TRBJ2-2; CDR3 DNA: TGTGCCAGCAGCTCCGGGACTAGTCTCAGCGGGGAGCTGTTTTTT; CDR3 protein: CASSSGTSLSGELFF
clone size: NA; V gene: TRBV6-2/TRBV6-3; D gene: TRBD2; J gene: TRBJ2-7; CDR3 DNA: TGTGCCAGCAGTGCGGGGTCGGGAGGGCGCTACGAGCAGTACTTC; CDR3 protein: CASSAGSGGRYEQYF
clone size: NA; V gene: TRBV11-2; D gene: NA; J gene: TRBJ2-1; CDR3 DNA: TGTGCCAGCAGCTTATCTAGCAGCTCCTACAATGAGCAGTTCTTC; CDR3 protein: CASSLSSSSYNEQFF
clone size: NA; V gene: TRBV5-6; D gene: NA; J gene: TRBJ2-7; CDR3 DNA: TGTGCCAGCAGCTTGAGGCTCTCGGTCTACGAGCAGTACTTC; CDR3 protein: CASSLRLSVYEQYF
clone size: NA; V gene: TRBV24-1; D gene: TRBD2; J gene: TRBJ2-2; CDR3 DNA: TGTGCCACCAGTGATCCTGGGCCGGGGGGCGGGGAGCTGTTTTTT; CDR3 protein: CATSDPGPGGGELFF
clone size: NA; V gene: TRBV12-3/TRBV12-4; D gene: NA; J gene: TRBJ2-7; CDR3 DNA: TGTGCCAGCAGTGGACGCGCGACCTACGAGCAGTACTTC; CDR3 protein: CASSGRATYEQYF
clone size: NA; V gene: TRBV28; D gene: TRBD2; J gene: TRBJ2-7; CDR3 DNA: TGTGCCAGCAGAGGAATCTCTAGCGGAGCCTACGAGCAGTACTTC; CDR3 protein: CASRGISSGAYEQYF
clone size: NA; V gene: TRBV11-2; D gene: NA; J gene: TRBJ2-7; CDR3 DNA: TGTGCCAGCAGCGAGCGGACTTCCCCCCAAGGGTACGAGCAGTACTTC; CDR3 protein: CASSERTSPQGYEQYF
clone size: NA; V gene: TRBV7-4; D gene: NA; J gene: TRBJ2-5; CDR3 DNA: TGTGCCAGCAGCAAACAGTACCAAGAGACCCAGTACTTC; CDR3 protein: CASSKQYQETQYF
clone size: NA; V gene: TRBV24-1; D gene: NA; J gene: TRBJ1-3; CDR3 DNA: TGTGCCACCTCCCCGGACTCTGGAAACACCATATATTTT; CDR3 protein: CATSPDSGNTIYF
clone size: NA; V gene: TRBV7-3; D gene: TRBD2; J gene: TRBJ2-3; CDR3 DNA: TGTGCCAGCAGGACACGTACTAGCGGGGGGCAGTATTTT; CDR3 protein: CASRTRTSGGQYF
clone size: NA; V gene: TRBV19; D gene: NA; J gene: TRBJ2-1; CDR3 DNA: TGTGCCAGTAGTATGGTATTTAAGAATGAGCAGTTCTTC; CDR3 protein: CASSMVFKNEQFF
clone size: NA; V gene: TRBV7-9; D gene: NA; J gene: TRBJ1-1; CDR3 DNA: TGTGCCAGCACCCGAGGGTTAGTCACTGAAGCTTTCTTT; CDR3 protein: CASTRGLVTEAFF
clone size: NA; V gene: TRBV19; D gene: NA; J gene: TRBJ1-4; CDR3 DNA: TGTGCCAGTAGACTACAGTCAACTAATGAAAAACTGTTTTTT; CDR3 protein: CASRLQSTNEKLFF
clone size: NA; V gene: TRBV6-1; D gene: TRBD2; J gene: TRBJ2-1; CDR3 DNA: TGTGCCAGCAGTGAAGCGGGACTAGCGGGAGTTGAGCAGTTCTTC; CDR3 protein: CASSEAGLAGVEQFF
clone size: NA; V gene: TRBV9; D gene: TRBD2; J gene: TRBJ2-5; CDR3 DNA: TGTGCCAGCAGCGCCGGGGGGAGTCAAGAGACCCAGTACTTC; CDR3 protein: CASSAGGSQETQYF
clone size: NA; V gene: TRBV28; D gene: NA; J gene: TRBJ2-7; CDR3 DNA: TGTGCCAGCAGTTTGACGGGATACTCCTACGAGCAGTACTTC; CDR3 protein: CASSLTGYSYEQYF
clone size: NA; V gene: TRBV5-1; D gene: NA; J gene: TRBJ1-1; CDR3 DNA: TGCGCCAGCAGCTTGGGCCTCGGGAACACTGAAGCTTTCTTT; CDR3 protein: CASSLGLGNTEAFF
clone size: NA; V gene: TRBV7-9; D gene: NA; J gene: TRBJ2-5; CDR3 DNA: TGTGCCAGCCCCCCCGCTGACAGACACCAAGAGACCCAGTACTTC; CDR3 protein: CASPPADRHQETQYF
clone size: NA; V gene: TRBV7-9; D gene: NA; J gene: TRBJ1-2; CDR3 DNA: TGTGCCAGCAGCTTAGAGATGGTCTACACCTTC; CDR3 protein: CASSLEMVYTF
clone size: NA; V gene: TRBV5-1; D gene: NA; J gene: TRBJ1-2; CDR3 DNA: TGCGCCAGCAGCTTGGAACAGGGCGGTTTGGTTTATGGCTACACCTTC; CDR3 protein: CASSLEQGGLVYGYTF
clone size: NA; V gene: TRBV6-2/TRBV6-3; D gene: TRBD2; J gene: TRBJ2-7; CDR3 DNA: TGTGCCAGCAGTTGGACTAGCGGGAGGACGGCCTACGAGCAGTACTTC; CDR3 protein: CASSWTSGRTAYEQYF
clone size: NA; V gene: TRBV19; D gene: NA; J gene: TRBJ1-2; CDR3 DNA: TGTGCCAGTGGTCAGTCCTCCTTTCAGGGCTACACCTTC; CDR3 protein: CASGQSSFQGYTF
clone size: NA; V gene: TRBV6-5; D gene: NA; J gene: TRBJ1-1; CDR3 DNA: TGTGCCAGCAGCCGCTGGGGGGGGAAGGCTTTCTTT; CDR3 protein: CASSRWGGKAFF
clone size: NA; V gene: TRBV24-1; D gene: NA; J gene: TRBJ1-5; CDR3 DNA: TGTGCCACCAGTGATTCCAGGGGATTCAATCAGCCCCAGCATTTT; CDR3 protein: CATSDSRGFNQPQHF
clone size: NA; V gene: TRBV4-3; D gene: TRBD2; J gene: TRBJ2-1; CDR3 DNA: TGCGCCAGCAGCCTCCTGACTAGCGGGAATTACAATGAGCAGTTCTTC; CDR3 protein: CASSLLTSGNYNEQFF
clone size: once; V gene: TRBV7-9; D gene: NA; J gene: TRBJ1-6; CDR3 DNA: TGTGCCACCGAGCTTGGGGGCCCTGGGCCCAATTCACCCCTCCACTTT; CDR3 protein: CATELGGPGPNSPLHF
clone size: once; V gene: TRBV20-1; D gene: NA; J gene: TRBJ1-2; CDR3 DNA: TGCAGTGCTCCGGAGGAGGACACCTTC; CDR3 protein: CSAPEEDTF
clone size: NA; V gene: TRBV28; D gene: NA; J gene: TRBJ1-3; CDR3 DNA: TGTGCCAGCAGTTTACAGGGACTAGAATCTGGAAACACCATATATTTT; CDR3 protein: CASSLQGLESGNTIYF